The subject of this entry is one T cell receptor beta chain. This entry is derived from a study of blood T cell repertoires in COVID-19. Study-wide context: Researchers got acute and convalescent COVID-19 samples from the United States, Italy and Spain. The cDNA or gDNA used as material had been derived from T cells, B-cell-depleted T cells, or PBMCs.

V lost 0 bases and J lost 6; bases outside the gene matches: 11. The CDR3 loop spans 17 amino acids. Germline lookup yields CDR1 SGHRS and CDR2 YFSETQ. As originally analysed: Scientists estimated how many nucleated cells there were by amplifying reference gene primers. Repertoires were generated with immunoSEQ multiplex PCR, while TCRdb's copy carries only in-frame clones and drops some. Clone size and V and J calls were adopted from that table, with D and trimming inferred from the DNA. The top ten clones hold around 7% of a sample with about 380,000 clones, around 89% of them seen once. The receptor comes from a man in his late teens or twenties with active or convalescent COVID-19. The rearrangement links TRBV5-1 to TRBJ1-4, with 7 nucleotides matching TRBD1. The specimen was peripheral blood. DNA of the CDR3: TGCGCCAGCAGCTTGGCCGGCAGGGGGGCGATCGATGAAAAACTGTTTTTT. Its protein product is CASSLAGRGAIDEKLFF. The complete variable domain, with remaining parts taken from reference TRBV5-1 and TRBJ1-4, reads KAGVTQTPRYLIKTRGQQVTLSCSPISGHRSVSWYQQTPGQGLQFLFEYFSETQRNKGNFPGRFSGRQFSNSRSEMNVSTLELGDSALYLCASSLAGRGAIDEKLFFGSGTQLSVL.